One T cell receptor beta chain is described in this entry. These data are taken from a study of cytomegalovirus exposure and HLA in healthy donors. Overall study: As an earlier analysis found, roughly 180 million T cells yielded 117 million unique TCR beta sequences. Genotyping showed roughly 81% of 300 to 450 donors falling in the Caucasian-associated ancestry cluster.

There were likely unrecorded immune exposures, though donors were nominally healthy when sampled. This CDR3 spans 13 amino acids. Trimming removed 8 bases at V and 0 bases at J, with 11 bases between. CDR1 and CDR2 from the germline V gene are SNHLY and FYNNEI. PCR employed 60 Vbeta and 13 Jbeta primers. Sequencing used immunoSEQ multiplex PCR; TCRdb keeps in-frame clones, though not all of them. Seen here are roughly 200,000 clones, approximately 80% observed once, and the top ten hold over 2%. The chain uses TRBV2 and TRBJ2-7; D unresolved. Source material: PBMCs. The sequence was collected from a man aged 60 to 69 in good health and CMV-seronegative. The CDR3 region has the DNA TGTGCCAGCTCTCGTCCTTACTCCTACGAGCAGTACTTC. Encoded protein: CASSRPYSYEQYF.